The T cell receptor beta chain under discussion was sequenced for a study of cytotoxic CD8 clonotypes in ibrutinib-treated CLL. The intended depth for sequencing was 1 in 200,000 to 1 in 1 million T cells. Profiled with immunoSEQ multiplex PCR; TCRdb holds only in-frame clones, not every one. Among fewer than 90,000 clones listed, 68% were seen once. Genomic DNA in a quantity of about 2.1 micrograms was derived from cryopreserved PBMCs for TCR beta libraries. Sequenced material: PBMCs, taken after 12 months of ibrutinib treatment. This sequence was found in a human donor with chronic lymphocytic leukemia.

CDR3 nucleotides: TGTGCCAGCAGTGACCCGGGAGGAAAGACCGGGGAGCTGTTTTTT. It yields the protein CASSDPGGKTGELFF. The chain carries TRBV6-1 and TRBJ2-2, with 7 positions matching TRBD2. CDR1 MNHNS and CDR2 SASEGT come from the germline V gene. The length of the CDR3 is 15 residues. The trim removed 3 bases at V and 5 bases at J, leaving 6 bases unmatched.